The 28 T cell receptor beta chains below were found in one sample sequenced in a study of cytomegalovirus exposure and HLA in healthy donors. Use of 60 Vbeta and 13 Jbeta primers characterized the PCR. Some clones are missing from TCRdb's copy, which holds only in-frame ones; the method was immunoSEQ multiplex PCR. The sample shows about 180,000 clones, 80% of them seen only once. Input material: PBMCs. The source of these receptors is a girl aged 10 to 17 in good health and CMV-seropositive.

The rearrangement joins TRBV5-1 to TRBJ2-4, with 7 nucleotides matching TRBD1. Germline CDR1 SGHRS, CDR2 YFSETQ. This CDR3 is built from 15 residues. V lost 5 bases and J lost 1; bases outside the gene matches: 6. The CDR3 reads CASRTGVEAKNIQYF. CDR3 DNA sequence: TGCGCCAGCAGAACAGGGGTGGAGGCCAAAAACATTCAGTACTTC.

This chain connects TRBV27 to TRBJ2-7, with D perhaps matching TRBD2 (5 bases). Germline V gene sequence: CDR1 MNHEY, CDR2 SMNVEV (reference sequence). This CDR3 has 14 residues. Trimming left V 4 bases short and J 4 bases short, with 14 bases between. In nucleotides, the CDR3 is TGTGCCAGCAGTTCTCGTGCCGGGAAGTACGAGCAGTACTTC. Its protein is CASSSRAGKYEQYF.

V gene TRBV13 combines with J gene TRBJ2-2; the D gene is possibly TRBD2 (6 bases). The CDR3 covers 15 residues. V lost 6 bases and J 4 bases, leaving 15 bases between the germline ends. The germline gives CDR1 PRHDT, CDR2 FYEKMQ (reference sequence). The CDR3 sequence is CASSEEGLGTGELFF. CDR3 sequence (DNA): TGTGCCAGCAGTGAGGAGGGGTTAGGCACCGGGGAGCTGTTTTTT.

This sequence joins TRBV4-1 and TRBJ2-7; 11 bases agree with TRBD2. Germline lookup yields CDR1 MGHRA and CDR2 YSYEKL. V gave up 2 bases and J gave up 0 bases; unmatched junction bases: 6. The CDR3 runs 17 residues. CDR3 region: CASSQLFGTSGSYEQYF. The CDR3 DNA reads TGCGCCAGCAGCCAACTATTTGGGACTAGCGGCTCCTACGAGCAGTACTTC.

The CDR3 region has the DNA TGTGCCAGCAGTTACGGGGGGGGACTTTACAATGAGCAGTTCTTC. Residues: CASSYGGGLYNEQFF. This chain connects TRBV6-5 to TRBJ2-1; TRBD2 matches at 7 bases. The CDR3 has 15 residues. The J segment lost 4 bases and the V segment lost 2 bases, leaving 5 bases of the junction unmatched. Germline CDR1 reads MNHEY; CDR2 reads SVGAGI.

DNA of the CDR3: TGTGCCAGCAGTGAAAGTAGCGCGAGCTCCTACGAGCAGTACTTC. Its translation is CASSESSASSYEQYF. V and J are TRBV6-1 and TRBJ2-5; weak D call: TRBD2 (5 bases). The J call may not be correct, given that the DNA end is closer to TRBJ2-7. The CDR3 extends over 15 amino acids. Germline CDR1 and CDR2: MNHNS and SASEGT.

V is TRBV2 and J is TRBJ1-1; 7 nucleotides align to TRBD1. The V gene's germline CDR1 is SNHLY and CDR2 FYNNEI. The CDR3 sequence is 13 residues long. V dropped 7 bases and J dropped 5; count of bases not matched to a gene: 7. CDR3 sequence reads: CASIQGRGTEAFF. The DNA of the CDR3 is TGTGCCAGCATACAGGGGCGCGGGACTGAAGCTTTCTTT.

This chain joins TRBV29-1 and TRBJ2-1; D unresolved. CDR3 length: 10 residues. Trimming left V 4 bases short and J 7 bases short, with 5 bases between. Per germline, CDR1 SQVTM and CDR2 ANQGSEA. This CDR3 reads CSVASNEQFF. The CDR3 DNA follows: TGCAGCGTTGCGTCTAATGAGCAGTTCTTC.

This clone has just a few counts. The CDR3 spells CASTPGVRNEQFF. CDR3 coding DNA: TGTGCCAGCACCCCGGGAGTGAGGAATGAGCAGTTCTTC. This chain joins TRBV6-5 and TRBJ2-1; tentative D call: TRBD2 (6 bases). V gave up 7 bases and J gave up 7 bases, with 14 bases separating them. Germline V gene lookup returns CDR1 MNHEY and CDR2 SVGAGI. The CDR3 runs to 13 residues.

The rearrangement links TRBV27 to TRBJ1-2; D is possibly TRBD1 (6 bases). This CDR3 region has 15 residues. Trimming took 5 bases from V and 9 from J, leaving 22 bases between them. Germline V gives CDR1 MNHEY, CDR2 SMNVEV (reference sequence). CDR3 residues: CASSAEGEGPPSYTF. Written as DNA, the CDR3 is TGTGCCAGCAGTGCAGAGGGGGAGGGCCCCCCGAGCTACACCTTC.

The chain carries TRBV4-1 and TRBJ1-2; TRBD1 agrees at 9 bases. This CDR3 spans 16 amino acids. Germline values: CDR1 MGHRA, CDR2 YSYEKL. With 2 bases clipped from V and 4 bases from J, the junction kept 8 bases outside the gene matches. CDR3 DNA: TGCGCCAGCAGCCAACATTCACGGGACAGGGTCTATGGCTACACCTTC. Its translation is CASSQHSRDRVYGYTF.

V is TRBV15 and J is TRBJ2-7; weak D call: TRBD1 (6 bases). This CDR3 contains 15 residues. Trimming shortened V by 2 bases and J by 1 base, and 12 bases separated the two germline ends. Germline-derived CDR1 and CDR2 are LNHNV and YYDKDF (reference sequence). Here the CDR3 reads CATSRPTTGSYEQYF. In nucleotides, the CDR3 is TGTGCCACCAGCAGACCTACTACAGGGTCCTACGAGCAGTACTTC.

This chain joins TRBV18 and TRBJ2-1, with 16 bases fitting TRBD2. The germline gives CDR1 KGHSH, CDR2 LQKENI. This CDR3 is built from 16 residues. With 6 bases clipped from V and 10 bases from J, the junction kept 9 bases outside the gene matches. The CDR3 here is CASSGLAGGPLGEQFF. The CDR3 DNA reads as TGTGCCAGCTCGGGACTAGCGGGAGGGCCGCTCGGAGAGCAGTTCTTC. Together with reference TRBV18 and TRBJ2-1, the CDR3 gives the full variable domain: NAGVMQNPRHLVRRRGQEARLRCSPMKGHSHVYWYRQLPEEGLKFMVYLQKENIIDESGMPKERFSAEFPKEGPSILRIQQVVRGDSAAYFCASSGLAGGPLGEQFFGPGTRLTVL.

This sequence joins TRBV2 and TRBJ2-1; D may be TRBD2 (6 bases). Per the germline V gene, CDR1 is SNHLY and CDR2 is FYNNEI. V was clipped by 7 bases and J by 12 bases, with 22 bases between them. The CDR3 is made up of 14 amino acids. CDR3 DNA sequence: TGTGCCAGCAATCCGCGGGGTCCCTCCTCGGGGCAGTTCTTC. Protein: CASNPRGPSSGQFF.

J is TRBJ1-2 and V is TRBV11-2, with 10 bases aligning to TRBD1. The CDR3 sequence is 17 residues long. Germline CDR1 is SGHAT and CDR2 is FQNNGV. J gave up 5 bases and V 4 bases, and 13 bases lay outside the gene matches. The CDR3 DNA reads as TGTGCCAGCAGCTCAACAACCGGACAGGGGGTGGCTTATGGCTACACCTTC. Encoded protein: CASSSTTGQGVAYGYTF.

This clone was observed a handful of times. The J gene is TRBJ1-1, the V gene TRBV30; D ambiguous. Germline V gives CDR1 GTSNPN, CDR2 SVGIG (reference sequence). The ends were cut back, 0 bases at V and 0 bases at J, with 5 bases in the middle. The CDR3 is made up of 13 amino acids. The CDR3 region is CAWSVNMNTEAFF. CDR3 nucleotide sequence: TGTGCCTGGAGTGTAAACATGAACACTGAAGCTTTCTTT.

The chain joins TRBV5-4 to TRBJ2-5; D possibly corresponds to TRBD1 (5 bases). V dropped 2 bases and J dropped 4 bases, with 9 bases sitting between them. The CDR3 contains 13 residues. CDR1 SGHNT and CDR2 YYREEE come from the germline V gene (reference sequence). The CDR3 region is CASSFGQGETQYF. The CDR3 region has the DNA TGTGCCAGCAGCTTCGGCCAGGGAGAGACCCAGTACTTC. Looking up the rest from reference TRBV5-4 and TRBJ2-5 gives the full variable domain: ETGVTQSPTHLIKTRGQQVTLRCSSQSGHNTVSWYQQALGQGPQFIFQYYREEENGRGNFPPRFSGLQFPNYSSELNVNALELDDSALYLCASSFGQGETQYFGPGTRLLVL.

The gene calls are TRBV4-3 and TRBJ2-7; tentative D call: TRBD1 (5 bases). Trimming removed 3 bases from V and 2 bases from J, with 14 bases in between. The germline V gene has CDR1 LGHNA and CDR2 YSLEER. The CDR3 covers 15 residues. The CDR3 here is CASSHRIQGPYEQYF. The DNA for the CDR3 is TGCGCCAGCAGCCATAGAATTCAGGGCCCCTACGAGCAGTACTTC.

This clone turned up a few times. This chain uses TRBV15 with TRBJ1-4; D remains ambiguous. Trimming took off 0 bases at V and 4 bases at J, with 9 bases between the two ends. Germline lookup yields CDR1 LNHNV and CDR2 YYDKDF (reference sequence). This CDR3 is 15 amino acids long. This CDR3 is CATSRDPTRNEKLFF. CDR3 DNA sequence: TGTGCCACCAGCAGAGATCCCACACGTAATGAAAAACTGTTTTTT.

This rearrangement joins TRBV7-9 to TRBJ1-4; weak D call: TRBD1 (6 bases). Germline loops: CDR1 SEHNR, CDR2 FQNEAQ (reference sequence). This CDR3 is 17 amino acids long. Trimming left V 0 bases short and J 4 bases short, with 15 bases between. CDR3 amino acids: CASSLALRQESNEKLFF. In DNA form, the CDR3 reads TGTGCCAGCAGCTTAGCACTTCGACAGGAGAGTAATGAAAAACTGTTTTTT.

Here the CDR3 reads CAWSSGTSGRGNEQFF. CDR3 coding DNA: TGTGCCTGGAGTTCGGGAACTAGCGGGAGAGGCAATGAGCAGTTCTTC. The chain joins TRBV30 to TRBJ2-1, with 11 positions matching TRBD2. Germline assignment: CDR1 GTSNPN and CDR2 SVGIG (reference sequence). J was trimmed by 6 bases and V by 2 bases; bases with no gene match: 9. The CDR3 runs 16 residues. The variable domain in full, completed from reference TRBV30 and TRBJ2-1, reads SQTIHQWPATLVQPVGSPLSLECTVEGTSNPNLYWYRQAAGRGLQLLFYSVGIGQISSEVPQNLSASRPQDRQFILSSKKLLLSDSGFYLCAWSSGTSGRGNEQFFGPGTRLTVL.

The chain is built from TRBV6-5 and TRBJ1-2; D is uncertain. CDR1 and CDR2 (germline): MNHEY, SVGAGI. V shed 0 bases and J shed 5 bases, with 7 bases lying between them. The CDR3 runs to 13 residues. Here the CDR3 DNA reads TGTGCCAGCAGTTACTCTGAGTATTATGGCTACACCTTC. Translating gives CASSYSEYYGYTF.

The rearrangement joins TRBV5-4 to TRBJ2-5; TRBD1 might be the D (6 bases). The CDR3 covers 13 residues. V was clipped by 1 base and J by 4 bases, with 8 bases between them. Germline values: CDR1 SGHNT, CDR2 YYREEE (reference sequence). The CDR3 DNA reads TGTGCCAGCAGCTTGACCAGGGGAGAGACCCAGTACTTC. Translating it yields CASSLTRGETQYF.

This rearrangement joins TRBV10-3 to TRBJ2-2; 7 nucleotides line up with TRBD2. The V gene's germline CDR1 is ENHRY and CDR2 SYGVKD. The CDR3 has 16 amino acids. J lost 0 bases, V lost 2 bases, and 3 bases had no gene match. The chain's CDR3 is CAISETSAANTGELFF. CDR3 sequence (DNA): TGTGCCATCAGTGAGACTAGCGCCGCGAACACCGGGGAGCTGTTTTTT.

V is TRBV14 and J is TRBJ1-2; TRBD1 agrees at 7 bases. The J segment lost 4 bases and the V segment lost 1 base, leaving 3 bases of the junction unmatched. The CDR3 covers 14 residues. The germline CDR1 and CDR2 sequences are SGHDN and FVKESK. Here the CDR3 DNA reads TGTGCCAGCAGCCAAGTAGGGGGCACCTATGGCTACACCTTC. This translates into CASSQVGGTYGYTF. Combining the CDR3 with reference TRBV14 and TRBJ1-2 gives the whole variable domain EAGVTQFPSHSVIEKGQTVTLRCDPISGHDNLYWYRRVMGKEIKFLLHFVKESKQDESGMPNNRFLAERTGGTYSTLKVQPAELEDSGVYFCASSQVGGTYGYTFGSGTRLTVV.

This clone has just a few counts. The J gene is TRBJ1-1, the V gene TRBV6-5, with TRBD1 matching over 8 bases. The CDR3 loop spans 15 amino acids. Trimming at V came to 2 bases and at J to 0 bases, leaving 2 bases not matched to a gene. CDR1 is MNHEY, CDR2 SVGAGI, per germline. In DNA, the CDR3 is TGTGCCAGCAGTTACGCGGGACAGGTGAACACTGAAGCTTTCTTT. Its translation is CASSYAGQVNTEAFF.

The rearrangement uses TRBV10-2 and TRBJ2-7; the match to TRBD2 covers 7 bases. CDR1 is WSHSY, CDR2 SAAADI, per germline. CDR3 length: 14 amino acids. Germline trimming cut 7 bases from V and 6 bases from J; bases unmatched to any gene: 12. This CDR3 is CASTRGLVSGEQYF. The CDR3 bases are TGCGCCAGCACTCGCGGACTAGTTTCCGGCGAGCAGTACTTC.

V and J are TRBV27 and TRBJ1-1; no firm D call. Germline loops: CDR1 MNHEY, CDR2 SMNVEV (reference sequence). There are 14 residues in the CDR3. The germline V and J ends were trimmed by 6 bases and 4 bases, with 15 bases remaining between them. Written as DNA, the CDR3 is TGTGCCAGCAGCTCGACGGAACGGGGCACTGAAGCTTTCTTT. It codes for CASSSTERGTEAFF.